This entry features one TCR beta chain sequence. The antigen this receptor binds is unknown. No base qualities exist here, and no much larger clone lies one base off it. The sample's time point, from its label and the paper: baseline before first vaccination. Vaccinee samples were obtained from the UK trials COV001 and COV002, which included a single-blind randomized controlled phase 2/3 trial of AZD1222 (ChAdOx1 nCoV-19) in healthy adults. Trial participant PBMC samples were collected at day 0 and day 28 after the second dose for TCRbeta chain sequencing. Relative to germline, V is missing 4 bases and J is missing 10 bases, with 13 bases of the junction outside any gene match. Inclusive of the bounding cysteine and phenylalanine, the CDR3 is 17 residues long. The sequence is cut down to CDR3 DNA, 51 bases in frame from base 1. According to the germline V gene, CDR1 reads SGHAT and CDR2 reads FQNNGV.

The CDR3 regions of human TCRbeta chains were analyzed by immunosequencing. As for how the authors treated the data: TCRs in the repertoires were matched against a reference library of SARS-CoV-2-specific TCRs that had been generated with the MIRA antigen-specificity platform. Breadth was defined as the fraction of unique TCRs that were SARS-CoV-2-associated, and depth was defined as the fraction of total T cells that were SARS-CoV-2-associated. Using the MIRA data, each spike-specific TCR was assigned both to the spike region to which the TCR was reactive and to a CD4 or CD8 class. Log10-transformed breadth and depth values were compared by one-way ANOVA with Sidak's multiple comparisons tests. TCRdb took this table from immuneACCESS and kept in-frame rearrangements with V and J called. Such tables lack part of the clones; where checked against another copy, unresolved V genes explain under half of the gap, and the rest is unexplained. V and J calls and clone size are as listed in that table; D and trimming were resolved from the DNA. The sample profile shows 150,000 to 200,000 clones; just under 95% of them were found once. Approximately 1% of the sample belongs to the ten largest clones.

This sample is drawn from a study of T cell responses to AZD1222 COVID-19 vaccine (dated by TCRdb to the early 2020s). Regarding the research as a whole: AZD1222 recipients with second doses at about 4 weeks or about 12 weeks were pooled, because spike-specific TCR depth and breadth did not differ between schedules. A total of approximately 240 trial participants underwent TCR sequencing, of whom roughly 210 had received two doses of AZD1222 and roughly 26 had received two doses of the MenACWY control vaccine. Trial participants were enrolled by age into subgroups of 18-55, 56-69 and 70-plus years, and about 150, 27 and 61 TCR-sequenced participants, respectively, were included in these subgroups.

Broad study findings and their caveats: In the small 56-69-year group, the increase in depth fell short of significance, most likely because of low power. Because no day 14 peak-response samples were available, repertoires were characterized only after the peak T cell response. Most participants were white British and females outnumbered males, and the authors suggested that clonal diversity may have been underestimated. Spike-specific TCR breadth and depth rose significantly after two AZD1222 doses compared with day 0 and with MenACWY recipients. Conclusions about previously exposed vaccinees are limited, since just 6 or 7 AZD1222 recipients were seropositive for SARS-CoV-2 at baseline. CD4 TCRs associated with the vaccine covered the entire spike protein, and the dominant responses were in regions 160-218 and 743-854. Reportedly, almost half of the unique spike-specific TCRs recognized epitopes lying outside the regions that are mutated in the B.1.351 and B.1.1.7 variants.

The sequencing used peripheral blood, collected on day 0 of AZD1222 vaccination. The chain is assembled from TRBV11-2 and TRBJ2-1; the central 13 bases match TRBD2. This clonotype originated in an adult in good health. CDR3 reads: CASSSGGTSGISEEQFF. The DNA sequence is TGTGCCAGCAGCTCTGGCGGGACTAGCGGGATCTCGGAAGAGCAGTTCTTC.